These 27 T cell receptor beta chains share one sample of origin, sequenced in a study of blood T cell repertoires in COVID-19. Method: immunoSEQ multiplex PCR; TCRdb's copy keeps in-frame clones and lacks some. The sample includes approximately 150,000 clones, more than 80% of them seen just once. The sample was peripheral blood. The receptors come from a human donor in a cohort sampled during active COVID-19.

The chain has TRBV1 and TRBJ2-7; the DNA was not compared with TRBD2, the D call given in the table. TRBV1 is a documented pseudogene. This CDR3 comprises 22 residues. The CDR3 sequence is CTSSRPRELQPHRAPRTYEQYV. The CDR3 coding sequence is TGCACCAGCAGCCGCCCCCGGGAGCTCCAGCCCCACAGAGCTCCTCGTACCTACGAGCAGTACGTC.

V gene TRBV14 combines with J gene TRBJ1-2; 9 nucleotides match TRBD1. The CDR3 contains 13 residues. V shed 4 bases, J shed 6 bases, and the junction held 3 bases outside the gene matches. Looked up from germline, CDR1 is SGHDN and CDR2 is FVKESK. CDR3 nucleotides: TGTGCCAGCAGCCCTAGACAGGGGGATGGCTACACCTTC. Protein sequence: CASSPRQGDGYTF.

The rearrangement links TRBV10-1 to TRBJ2-3; TRBD2 agrees at 8 bases. This CDR3 has 13 amino acids. In germline, CDR1 is WNHNN, CDR2 SYGVQD (reference sequence). The ends lost 5 bases at V and 3 bases at J; junction bases unmatched: 1. The CDR3: CASSPSGTDTQYF. The CDR3 DNA sequence: TGCGCCAGCAGTCCTAGCGGGACAGATACGCAGTATTTT.

This clone was observed a handful of times. This sequence joins TRBV19 and TRBJ2-4; TRBD1 aligns across 9 bases. Germline CDR1 is LNHDA and CDR2 is SQIVND (reference sequence). V lost 4 bases and J lost 5; bases outside the gene matches: 6. This CDR3 is built from 15 residues. CDR3: CASSTGGQGENIQYF. The CDR3 bases are TGTGCCAGTAGTACCGGGGGACAGGGAGAAAACATTCAGTACTTC. Using reference TRBV19 and TRBJ2-4 for the parts outside the CDR3, the full variable domain is DGGITQSPKYLFRKEGQNVTLSCEQNLNHDAMYWYRQDPGQGLRLIYYSQIVNDFQKGDIAEGYSVSREKKESFPLTVTSAQKNPTAFYLCASSTGGQGENIQYFGAGTRLSVL.

The CDR3 DNA sequence: TGTGCCAGCAGTCCGGGGGGGAACACTGAAGCTTTCTTT. Translated: CASSPGGNTEAFF. The chain joins TRBV6-5 to TRBJ1-1, with TRBD1 as a possible D gene (5 bases). The CDR3 has 13 residues. V lost 5 bases to trimming and J lost 1 base, with 8 bases between them. The germline gives CDR1 MNHEY, CDR2 SVGAGI.

V and J are TRBV11-3 and TRBJ2-3, with TRBD2 identical over 12 bases. This CDR3 has 16 amino acids. Germline values: CDR1 SGHNT, CDR2 YENEEA. Trimming took 1 base from V and 1 from J; bases not matched to a gene: 0. CDR3 sequence reads: CASSLGTSGGTDTQYF. The CDR3 coding sequence is TGTGCCAGCAGCTTAGGGACTAGCGGGGGCACAGATACGCAGTATTTT.

The chain links TRBV4-1 to TRBJ1-2; TRBD1 matches at 10 bases. There are 15 residues in the CDR3. The V segment lost 5 bases and the J segment 0 bases; nucleotides outside the gene matches: 3. Germline V gene sequence: CDR1 MGHRA, CDR2 YSYEKL. The CDR3 bases are TGCGCCAGCAGCTCTGGACAGGGGGCTAACTATGGCTACACCTTC. Amino acid sequence: CASSSGQGANYGYTF.

In nucleotides, the CDR3 is TGTGCCAGTGGGGAGTCGGGCGGGGCCAACGTCCTGACTTTC. This encodes CASGESGGANVLTF. This chain uses TRBV19 with TRBJ2-6, with a weak D call TRBD2 (5 bases). Deletions cut 8 bases from V and 4 bases from J, with 12 bases between. Looked up from germline, CDR1 is LNHDA and CDR2 is SQIVND (reference sequence). The CDR3 has 14 amino acids.

This chain joins TRBV5-6 and TRBJ1-4; D is uncertain. Germline lookup yields CDR1 SGHDT and CDR2 YYEEEE. This CDR3 contains 14 residues. The V gene lost 1 base and the J gene lost 4 bases, with 8 bases spanning the gap. The CDR3 protein is CASSLTRGNEKLFF. In DNA form, the CDR3 reads TGTGCCAGCAGCTTGACACGGGGTAATGAAAAACTGTTTTTT.

In this sample, this clone turned up once. The chain links TRBV28 to TRBJ1-4, with 7 bases identical to TRBD1. The ends lost 5 bases at V and 6 bases at J; junction bases unmatched: 9. This CDR3 contains 15 residues. Germline V lookup: CDR1 MDHEN, CDR2 SYDVKM. CDR3 in amino acids: CASSQPGQPYEKLFF. CDR3 DNA: TGTGCCAGCAGTCAGCCGGGACAGCCTTATGAAAAACTGTTTTTT.

The chain recombines TRBV30 with TRBJ2-7; D is unresolved. V lost 0 bases to trimming and J lost 3 bases, with 9 bases between them. Germline V gives CDR1 GTSNPN, CDR2 SVGIG (reference sequence). The CDR3 contains 13 residues. Here the CDR3 DNA reads TGTGCCTGGAGTGTAGTCCGAGTCTACGAGCAGTACTTC. As protein: CAWSVVRVYEQYF.

This sequence joins TRBV10-3 and TRBJ1-1, with D possibly being TRBD1 (5 bases). The germline V gene has CDR1 ENHRY and CDR2 SYGVKD. V was cut by 11 bases and J by 2 bases, with 12 bases left in between. This CDR3 has 12 amino acids. The CDR3 is CASKGDNTEAFF. In DNA form, the CDR3 reads TGTGCCTCCAAAGGGGATAACACTGAAGCTTTCTTT.

CDR3 bases: TGTGCCAGCAGCCCCAAGGGAGGGGGTGGAAACACCATATATTTT. This codes for CASSPKGGGGNTIYF. V usage is TRBV11-2 and J usage is TRBJ1-3; D perhaps matches TRBD1 (6 bases). The V gene's germline CDR1 is SGHAT and CDR2 FQNNGV. Deletions cut 5 bases from V and 3 bases from J, with 14 bases between. The CDR3 is 15 residues long. Full variable domain (remainder filled in from reference TRBV11-2 and TRBJ1-3): EAGVAQSPRYKIIEKRQSVAFWCNPISGHATLYWYQQILGQGPKLLIQFQNNGVVDDSQLPKDRFSAERLKGVDSTLKIQPAKLEDSAVYLCASSPKGGGGNTIYFGEGSWLTVV.

This clone was found a few times. This chain uses TRBV6-1 with TRBJ2-7, with TRBD1 as a possible D gene (6 bases). Germline V CDR1 and CDR2: MNHNS, SASEGT. The V gene lost 2 bases and the J gene lost 2 bases, with 13 bases spanning the gap. The CDR3 runs to 15 residues. The CDR3 protein is CASSEPVDRTYEQYV. In DNA, the CDR3 is TGTGCCAGCAGTGAACCCGTAGACAGGACCTACGAGCAGTACGTC.

This clone was recorded only once. The chain combines TRBV5-6 with TRBJ2-7; no firm D call. V was clipped by 3 bases and J by 4 bases, with 14 bases between them. Germline CDR1 and CDR2: SGHDT and YYEEEE. The CDR3 consists of 14 residues. DNA for the CDR3: TGTGCCAGCAGCTCGGTCGCCTTGGAGTACGAGCAGTACGTC. Its translation is CASSSVALEYEQYV.

The chain couples TRBV5-1 to TRBJ2-1, with TRBD2 identical over 8 bases. Germline CDR1 SGHRS, CDR2 YFSETQ. CDR3 size: 14 residues. The V segment lost 4 bases and the J segment 10 bases; nucleotides outside the gene matches: 10. The CDR3 DNA follows: TGCGCCAGCAGCCAGGAAGCGGGAGCAGAGGAGCAGTTCTTC. Amino acid sequence: CASSQEAGAEEQFF.

The chain links TRBV23-1 to TRBJ1-2, with unresolved D. TRBV23-1 is an open reading frame, and its role is uncertain. The V end lost 0 bases, the J end lost 2 bases, and 7 bases lay between the germline ends. This CDR3 spans 14 amino acids. The CDR3 region has the DNA TGCGCCAGCAGTCAATCGCAGGCGAACTATGGCTACACCTTC. Protein: CASSQSQANYGYTF.

The chain carries TRBV7-2 and TRBJ2-3; 7 bases are shared with TRBD1. The CDR3 totals 16 residues. Looked up from germline, CDR1 is SGHTA and CDR2 is FQGNSA. V lost 7 bases, J lost 2 bases, and 12 bases stayed unmatched. The CDR3 loop is CASTPRGQTTTDTQYF. CDR3 DNA sequence: TGTGCCAGCACCCCCAGGGGACAGACGACCACAGATACGCAGTATTTT.

V usage is TRBV6-5 and J usage is TRBJ2-5, with 7 nucleotides matching TRBD1. Germline trimming cut 7 bases from V and 0 bases from J; bases unmatched to any gene: 5. Germline V lookup: CDR1 MNHEY, CDR2 SVGAGI. The CDR3 contains 14 residues. CDR3 loop: CASTRQGDQETQYF. The CDR3 DNA reads as TGTGCCAGCACAAGACAGGGTGACCAAGAGACCCAGTACTTC.

This rearrangement joins TRBV29-1 to TRBJ2-1; 8 bases map to TRBD2. Looked up from germline, CDR1 is SQVTM and CDR2 is ANQGSEA. CDR3 length equals 14 residues. V lost 4 bases and J lost 2; bases outside the gene matches: 4. DNA of the CDR3: TGCAGCGTTGGTAGCGGGGCCACCTACAATGAGCAGTTCTTC. Its translation is CSVGSGATYNEQFF.

The chain joins TRBV21-1 to TRBJ2-7; no check of the table's D call, TRBD1, against the DNA was made. TRBV21-1 is given as a pseudogene. The CDR3 is 16 amino acids. In DNA, the CDR3 is TGTGCCAGCAGCGGTGAAACAGGGGGCTATCCCTACGAGCAGTACGTC. It encodes CASSGETGGYPYEQYV.

This chain joins TRBV10-3 and TRBJ1-1; D might be TRBD1 (5 bases). This CDR3 spans 15 amino acids. Trimming removed 0 bases at V and 5 bases at J, with 13 bases between. Germline V gene data show CDR1 as ENHRY and CDR2 as SYGVKD. The CDR3 DNA sequence: TGTGCCATCAGTGAGTCCGAAGGAGGGGCAACTGAAGCTTTCTTT. Amino acids: CAISESEGGATEAFF.

The CDR3 DNA reads as TGTGCCAGTGCCTCCCGATTGGAGGTGAGCAGGACAGGGGTTACCGGGGAGCTGTTTTTT. Its translation is CASASRLEVSRTGVTGELFF. The chain uses TRBV19 and TRBJ2-2, with TRBD1 matching over 9 bases. CDR3 length: 20 residues. Germline assignment: CDR1 LNHDA and CDR2 SQIVND (reference sequence). V dropped 8 bases and J dropped 5; count of bases not matched to a gene: 24. Combining the CDR3 with reference TRBV19 and TRBJ2-2 gives the whole variable domain DGGITQSPKYLFRKEGQNVTLSCEQNLNHDAMYWYRQDPGQGLRLIYYSQIVNDFQKGDIAEGYSVSREKKESFPLTVTSAQKNPTAFYLCASASRLEVSRTGVTGELFFGEGSRLTVL.

The V and J genes are TRBV7-3 and TRBJ2-1; 11 bases are a match to TRBD2. V was clipped by 5 bases and J by 5 bases; unmatched bases: 5. Germline CDR1 reads SGHTA; CDR2 reads FQGTGA. The CDR3 is made up of 15 amino acids. CDR3 nucleotide sequence: TGTGCCAGCAGCCTCCAGACTAGCGGGAACAATGAGCAGTTCTTC. Protein product: CASSLQTSGNNEQFF.

This clone was detected only a few times. V gene TRBV7-9 combines with J gene TRBJ1-4; D is unresolved. V lost 0 bases, J lost 0 bases, and 11 bases lay in between. The CDR3 totals 17 residues. Per the germline V gene, CDR1 is SEHNR and CDR2 is FQNEAQ (reference sequence). The CDR3 reads CASSLAGRLATNEKLFF. CDR3 bases: TGTGCCAGCAGCTTAGCTGGCAGGTTGGCAACTAATGAAAAACTGTTTTTT.

The V call is TRBV11-3, the J call TRBJ2-3; maybe TRBD2 (6 bases). The CDR3 extends over 20 amino acids. Per the germline V gene, CDR1 is SGHNT and CDR2 is YENEEA. Trimming took off 1 base at V and 0 bases at J, with 23 bases between the two ends. CDR3 DNA sequence: TGTGCCAGCAGCTTAGTCCCCCCGCGGGACTCAAGGGCTAGCACAGATACGCAGTATTTT. It translates to CASSLVPPRDSRASTDTQYF.

The V call is TRBV5-1, the J call TRBJ2-6; the D gene is possibly TRBD2 (7 bases). V was trimmed by 0 bases and J by 0 bases, leaving 16 bases between them. The CDR3 consists of 19 residues. The V gene's germline CDR1 is SGHRS and CDR2 YFSETQ. CDR3 sequence (DNA): TGCGCCAGCAGCTTGGCGGGGGGCGGTCGGAGCTCTGGGGCCAACGTCCTGACTTTC. Protein sequence: CASSLAGGGRSSGANVLTF.